These 23 T cell receptor beta chains came from one sample sequenced in a study of monozygotic twins with inflammatory bowel disease. TCRdb re-analyzed the 5' RACE reads; it lists each CDR3 protein once, without DNA. The sample data list about 380,000 distinct CDR3 sequences. The sample comprised blood. These TCRs come from a human donor with ulcerative colitis or Crohn's disease, or a healthy co-twin of an affected twin (not recorded which).

The J gene is TRBJ1-6, the V gene TRBV18; there is no DNA to check the TCRdb D call of TRBD1. The CDR3 extends over 16 amino acids. Germline V lookup: CDR1 KGHSH, CDR2 LQKENI. CDR3 amino acids: CASSPLPQQGDSPLHF.

The V and J genes are TRBV7-2 and TRBJ2-2; the TRBD2 assignment by TCRdb is unverifiable without DNA. Germline V gives CDR1 SGHTA, CDR2 FQGNSA. The CDR3 runs 17 residues. The CDR3 spells CASSFSVAGPNTGELFF.

V is TRBV5-1 and J is TRBJ1-6; with no DNA, the TCRdb D assignment of TRBD1 cannot be verified. Per germline, CDR1 SGHRS and CDR2 YFSETQ. The CDR3 length is 14 residues. CDR3 residues: CASSPGQTNSPLHF.

V usage is TRBV2 and J usage is TRBJ1-2. This CDR3 contains 14 residues. Germline V gene data show CDR1 as SNHLY and CDR2 as FYNNEI. The CDR3 here is CASSEMEKGYGYTF.

The chain recombines TRBV12-3 or TRBV12-4 with TRBJ1-6. The CDR3 runs 16 residues. CDR3 amino acids: CASSLRQGSYNSPLHF.

The chain links TRBV20-1 to TRBJ2-4. Per germline, CDR1 DFQATT and CDR2 SNEGSKA (reference sequence). The CDR3 is made up of 14 amino acids. The CDR3 region is CSARLGLAKNIQYF.

V is TRBV12-3 or TRBV12-4 and J is TRBJ2-7; TCRdb selects TRBD1, and the lack of DNA leaves this call unchecked. The CDR3 spans 14 residues. CDR3 region: CASSNNRGHYEQYF.

The gene calls are TRBV10-3 and TRBJ1-6. In germline, CDR1 is ENHRY, CDR2 SYGVKD. The CDR3 has 12 residues. The CDR3 sequence is CAISESVSPLHF.

The CDR3 sequence: CASSPRFGRETQYF. The genes are TRBV18 and TRBJ2-5; TCRdb indicates TRBD1, and absent DNA this call remains unverified. This CDR3 has 14 amino acids. Germline V lookup: CDR1 KGHSH, CDR2 LQKENI.

The J gene is TRBJ1-3, the V gene TRBV6-5. CDR3 length: 16 amino acids. CDR1 MNHEY and CDR2 SVGAGI come from the germline V gene. CDR3 in amino acids: CASSYPRYLTGNTIYF.

The rearrangement joins TRBV27 to TRBJ1-1; TCRdb's D call of TRBD1 is untestable without DNA. The CDR3 totals 14 residues. Germline CDR1 reads MNHEY; CDR2 reads SMNVEV (reference sequence). The CDR3 sequence is CASSFAGINTEAFF.

The chain has TRBV7-6 and TRBJ2-1; the D call from TCRdb, TRBD2, cannot be confirmed without DNA. Looked up from germline, CDR1 is SGHVS and CDR2 is FNYEAQ. The CDR3 extends over 15 amino acids. Here the CDR3 reads CASSLFGGTYNEQFF.

The rearrangement uses TRBV6-4 and TRBJ1-1; TCRdb selects TRBD1, and the lack of DNA leaves this call unchecked. Germline loops: CDR1 MRHNA, CDR2 SNTAGT. CDR3 length equals 14 residues. CDR3 sequence: CASSPTRGDTEAFF.

The V call is TRBV15, the J call TRBJ2-2; as DNA is missing, the TRBD1 call by TCRdb cannot be tested. From germline, CDR1 is LNHNV and CDR2 YYDKDF (reference sequence). This CDR3 spans 14 amino acids. CDR3 loop: CATSREDRTGELFF.

The chain uses TRBV6-2 or TRBV6-3 and TRBJ2-5; TCRdb selects TRBD1, and the lack of DNA leaves this call unchecked. CDR1 and CDR2 (germline): MNHEY, SVGEGT. The CDR3 spans 16 residues. The CDR3 loop is CASSRSGTGRQETQYF.

The chain recombines TRBV12-3 or TRBV12-4 with TRBJ2-7; TCRdb returns TRBD1, unconfirmable since there is no DNA. The CDR3 totals 14 residues. CDR3 residues: CASSLWDRIHEQYF.

The CDR3 region is CASSPETGSDSPLHF. J is TRBJ1-6 and V is TRBV18. The germline V gene has CDR1 KGHSH and CDR2 LQKENI. The CDR3 spans 15 residues.

The chain has TRBV19 and TRBJ2-3; TCRdb's assignment of TRBD1 cannot be checked, as there is no DNA. Germline CDR1 LNHDA, CDR2 SQIVND (reference sequence). The CDR3 has 16 residues. The CDR3 is CASSIRGEGAADTQYF. Looking up the rest from reference TRBV19 and TRBJ2-3 gives the full variable domain: DGGITQSPKYLFRKEGQNVTLSCEQNLNHDAMYWYRQDPGQGLRLIYYSQIVNDFQKGDIAEGYSVSREKKESFPLTVTSAQKNPTAFYLCASSIRGEGAADTQYFGPGTRLTVL.

The chain employs TRBV5-1 and TRBJ2-1; without DNA, the TCRdb call of TRBD2 cannot be checked. Germline-derived CDR1 and CDR2 are SGHRS and YFSETQ. This CDR3 spans 16 amino acids. The CDR3 loop is CASSLGIAGGPHEQFF.

V is TRBV29-1 and J is TRBJ2-2; TCRdb's D call of TRBD2 is untestable without DNA. Germline V lookup: CDR1 SQVTM, CDR2 ANQGSEA. The CDR3 totals 14 residues. The CDR3 sequence is CSGAGGPNTGELFF.

The chain joins TRBV18 to TRBJ1-6; the TCRdb D gene call, TRBD1, has no DNA to confirm it. Germline-derived CDR1 and CDR2 are KGHSH and LQKENI. The CDR3 length is 14 residues. CDR3: CASSPGRANSPLHF.

The chain uses TRBV12-3 or TRBV12-4 and TRBJ2-4. CDR3 size: 14 residues. CDR3 sequence reads: CASSLYLAKNIQYF.

The gene calls are TRBV6-2 or TRBV6-3 and TRBJ2-3. This CDR3 is built from 14 residues. In germline, CDR1 is MNHEY, CDR2 SVGEGT. The CDR3 loop is CATQQDTSTDTQYF.